The T cell receptor (beta chain) described here comes from a study of spatial heterogeneity in lung cancer. Indicated time point: sample taken at primary tumor resection. A total of 72 untreated early-stage non-small cell lung cancer patients served as donors. A unique molecular identifier was carried by every single TCR cDNA molecule. MiXCR, applied by TCRdb to the 5' RACE reads, yields one record per CDR3 protein. The sample lists about 2,900 distinct CDR3 sequences; more than 15% were seen once. This clonotype qualifies as medium-sized. This CDR3 has 16 amino acids. J gave up 3 bases and V 0 bases, and 8 bases lay outside the gene matches. The germline V gene has CDR1 LGHNA and CDR2 YNFKEQ.

Material: normal lung tissue next to the tumor, obtained at surgery. This receptor was identified in a male donor with early-stage non-small cell lung cancer. This rearrangement joins TRBV4-2 to TRBJ2-7; 7 bases are a match to TRBD2. The CDR3 spells CASSQDPGERGYEQYF. Here the CDR3 DNA reads TGTGCCAGCAGCCAAGATCCTGGGGAGCGGGGCTACGAGCAGTACTTC.